A single sample gave rise to the 30 T cell receptor beta chains below, sequenced in a study of neoadjuvant nivolumab and ipilimumab in lung cancer. Profiling relied on immunoSEQ multiplex PCR, and the TCRdb table lists in-frame clones only, not all of them. The sample lists 9,100 or so clones, approximately 80% occurring once. Source: tumor tissue, taken after neoadjuvant nivolumab, alone or with ipilimumab, at or shortly before surgery. Source of these receptors: an adult with non-small cell lung cancer.

The gene calls are TRBV11-2 and TRBJ2-1; D is unclear. Germline values: CDR1 SGHAT, CDR2 FQNNGV. V was trimmed by 11 bases and J by 7 bases, leaving 15 bases between them. The CDR3 runs 12 residues. CDR3 sequence reads: CAASRWGNEQFF. The CDR3 nucleotides read TGTGCCGCTTCGAGATGGGGTAATGAGCAGTTCTTC.

The chain employs TRBV30 and TRBJ1-3; no firm D call. The V and J ends lost 5 bases and 4 bases respectively, with 12 bases between them. Looked up from germline, CDR1 is GTSNPN and CDR2 is SVGIG (reference sequence). The length of the CDR3 is 13 residues. CDR3 loop: CAWRIPMGNTIYF. Here the CDR3 DNA reads TGTGCCTGGCGGATACCCATGGGAAACACCATATATTTT.

J is TRBJ2-1 and V is TRBV11-2; 12 bases map to TRBD2. Germline assignment: CDR1 SGHAT and CDR2 FQNNGV. The V gene end was trimmed by 8 bases and the J gene end by 6 bases; junction bases not matched to a gene: 5. The CDR3 consists of 14 residues. CDR3 sequence reads: CASSSGRVPNEQFF. CDR3 coding DNA: TGTGCCAGCTCTAGCGGGAGGGTTCCCAATGAGCAGTTCTTC.

This clone is a singleton in its sample. The chain employs TRBV10-1 and TRBJ2-1, with 14 bases lining up with TRBD2. V lost 5 bases to trimming and J lost 7 bases; unmatched junction nucleotides: 10. Per the germline V gene, CDR1 is WNHNN and CDR2 is SYGVQD (reference sequence). The CDR3 is 17 residues long. The CDR3 loop is CASSRTGLAGGKNEQFF. CDR3 nucleotide sequence: TGCGCCAGCAGTCGAACCGGACTAGCGGGAGGCAAGAATGAGCAGTTCTTC.

V usage is TRBV2 and J usage is TRBJ1-1; no reliable D call. The V end lost 4 bases, the J end lost 0 bases, and 6 bases lay between the germline ends. The CDR3 extends over 13 amino acids. The germline gives CDR1 SNHLY, CDR2 FYNNEI. DNA of the CDR3: TGTGCCAGCAGTGGGGTTCTGAACACTGAAGCTTTCTTT. This codes for CASSGVLNTEAFF.

This chain connects TRBV2 to TRBJ2-7; 7 bases map to TRBD2. Germline lookup yields CDR1 SNHLY and CDR2 FYNNEI. The CDR3 consists of 13 residues. Trimming at V came to 8 bases and at J to 3 bases, leaving 7 bases not matched to a gene. CDR3 sequence: CASGIAGSYEQYF. Written as DNA, the CDR3 is TGTGCCAGCGGGATAGCGGGTAGCTACGAGCAGTACTTC. The whole variable domain, filled in from reference TRBV2 and TRBJ2-7, reads EPEVTQTPSHQVTQMGQEVILRCVPISNHLYFYWYRQILGQKVEFLVSFYNNEISEKSEIFDDQFSVERPDGSNFTLKIRSTKLEDSAMYFCASGIAGSYEQYFGPGTRLTVT.

This sequence joins TRBV30 and TRBJ1-3; unclear D gene. This CDR3 comprises 12 residues. The V and J ends lost 2 bases and 4 bases respectively, with 6 bases between them. Germline CDR1 is GTSNPN and CDR2 is SVGIG (reference sequence). The CDR3 region is CAWSSSGNTIYF. The CDR3 nucleotides read TGTGCCTGGAGTAGTTCGGGAAACACCATATATTTT.

The CDR3 reads CASSLEWDEQFF. The CDR3 DNA reads as TGCGCCAGCAGCTTGGAGTGGGATGAGCAGTTCTTC. The chain carries TRBV5-1 and TRBJ2-1; D is uncertain. The germline V and J ends were trimmed by 0 bases and 8 bases, with 6 bases remaining between them. This CDR3 contains 12 residues. The germline gives CDR1 SGHRS, CDR2 YFSETQ. The full variable domain, completed using reference TRBV5-1 and TRBJ2-1, is KAGVTQTPRYLIKTRGQQVTLSCSPISGHRSVSWYQQTPGQGLQFLFEYFSETQRNKGNFPGRFSGRQFSNSRSEMNVSTLELGDSALYLCASSLEWDEQFFGPGTRLTVL.

This clone was counted a few times. V usage is TRBV11-2 and J usage is TRBJ2-1, with 7 bases matching TRBD2. V was clipped by 6 bases and J by 0 bases; unmatched bases: 8. This CDR3 region has 16 residues. Per the germline V gene, CDR1 is SGHAT and CDR2 is FQNNGV. The chain's CDR3 is CASRPPGLSSYNEQFF. The CDR3, as DNA: TGTGCCAGCAGACCTCCGGGACTATCCTCCTACAATGAGCAGTTCTTC.

The chain has TRBV27 and TRBJ2-7, with 9 bases matching TRBD1. The CDR3 has 15 residues. CDR1 is MNHEY, CDR2 SMNVEV, per germline (reference sequence). After removal of 3 bases from V and 0 bases from J, the junction contained 3 bases not matched to a gene. Written as DNA, the CDR3 is TGTGCCAGCAGTTTTGGGACAGGGACCTCCTACGAGCAGTACTTC. Amino acid sequence: CASSFGTGTSYEQYF.

This clone was counted a few times. V and J are TRBV6-6 and TRBJ2-7; a possible D gene is TRBD2 (6 bases). This CDR3 spans 14 amino acids. Looked up from germline, CDR1 is MNHNY and CDR2 is SVGAGI (reference sequence). V was trimmed by 4 bases and J by 1 base, leaving 11 bases between them. The chain's CDR3 is CASSSTGTSYEQYF. CDR3 DNA: TGTGCCAGCAGTTCTACCGGGACTTCCTACGAGCAGTACTTC.

This rearrangement joins TRBV29-1 to TRBJ1-1; D remains unclear. CDR1 is SQVTM, CDR2 ANQGSEA, per germline. Trimming shortened V by 2 bases and J by 0 bases, and 4 bases separated the two germline ends. The CDR3 length is 12 residues. The CDR3 nucleotides read TGCAGCGTTGAACAGATGAACACTGAAGCTTTCTTT. Translated, it gives CSVEQMNTEAFF.

The CDR3 spells CASSLEFGTREQYF. DNA for the CDR3: TGTGCCAGCAGCTTAGAATTCGGGACCCGCGAGCAGTACTTC. This rearrangement joins TRBV11-2 to TRBJ2-7; either TRBD1 or TRBD2 may fit D (5 bases each). Per the germline V gene, CDR1 is SGHAT and CDR2 is FQNNGV. Trimming shortened V by 0 bases and J by 6 bases, and 12 bases separated the two germline ends. The CDR3 spans 14 residues.

The chain employs TRBV29-1 and TRBJ1-1; D is unresolved. Deletions cut 1 base from V and 3 bases from J, with 9 bases between. The germline CDR1 and CDR2 sequences are SQVTM and ANQGSEA. The CDR3 length is 13 residues. CDR3 in amino acids: CSVEAGVDTEAFF. The CDR3 nucleotides are TGCAGCGTTGAAGCCGGGGTAGACACTGAAGCTTTCTTT.

The chain recombines TRBV7-8 with TRBJ2-7; D ambiguous. Germline values: CDR1 SGHVS, CDR2 FQNEAQ. V was trimmed by 3 bases and J by 5 bases, leaving 11 bases between them. This CDR3 has 13 residues. The CDR3 DNA reads as TGTGCCAGCAGCTTGTTCTTTCGTAACGAGCAGTACTTC. Its protein product is CASSLFFRNEQYF.

This chain connects TRBV7-9 to TRBJ2-7; the match to TRBD1 covers 9 bases. The V and J ends lost 2 bases and 4 bases, in that order; junction bases with no gene match: 15. This CDR3 region has 18 residues. Germline V lookup: CDR1 SEHNR, CDR2 FQNEAQ (reference sequence). CDR3 in amino acids: CASSLRGGQGGRWYEQYF. The CDR3 region has the DNA TGTGCCAGCAGCTTAAGGGGGGGACAGGGAGGAAGGTGGTACGAGCAGTACTTC. Full variable domain (outside the CDR3, taken from reference TRBV7-9 and TRBJ2-7): DTGVSQNPRHKITKRGQNVTFRCDPISEHNRLYWYRQTLGQGPEFLTYFQNEAQLEKSRLLSDRFSAERPKGSFSTLEIQRTEQGDSAMYLCASSLRGGQGGRWYEQYFGPGTRLTVT.

The chain couples TRBV11-3 to TRBJ2-1; D possibly matches TRBD1 or TRBD2 (5 bases each). Per the germline V gene, CDR1 is SGHNT and CDR2 is YENEEA. V lost 0 bases and J lost 4, with 10 bases in between. The CDR3 is made up of 15 amino acids. CDR3 region: CASSLDQGPYNEQFF. For the CDR3, the DNA is TGTGCCAGCAGCTTAGACCAGGGACCTTACAATGAGCAGTTCTTC.

This clone was detected a few times. The V call is TRBV2, the J call TRBJ2-6; possibly TRBD1 for D (5 bases). The CDR3 runs 16 residues. Looked up from germline, CDR1 is SNHLY and CDR2 is FYNNEI. Deletions cut 2 bases from V and 0 bases from J, with 8 bases between. Here the CDR3 DNA reads TGTGCCAGCAGTGAACGACAGACCTCTGGGGCCAACGTCCTGACTTTC. Amino acid sequence: CASSERQTSGANVLTF.

This chain joins TRBV7-2 and TRBJ2-2; D might be TRBD1 (8 bases). This CDR3 contains 15 residues. Germline CDR1 reads SGHTA; CDR2 reads FQGNSA. The germline V and J ends were trimmed by 5 bases and 3 bases, with 13 bases remaining between them. Written as DNA, the CDR3 is TGTGCCAGCAGCACAGGGGGGGAGGACACCGGGGAGCTGTTTTTT. Translated: CASSTGGEDTGELFF.

This clone was seen a few times. The chain combines TRBV11-3 with TRBJ2-7; 7 bases are shared with TRBD1. This CDR3 has 15 amino acids. Germline-derived CDR1 and CDR2 are SGHNT and YENEEA. V was pared by 5 bases and J by 5 bases, with 12 bases of the junction left unmatched. In DNA form, the CDR3 reads TGTGCCAGCAGCAACGGACAGGTCGGTCGTCACGAGCAGTACTTC. Residues: CASSNGQVGRHEQYF.

The V and J genes are TRBV27 and TRBJ1-2; D not certain. The germline V and J ends were trimmed by 5 bases and 0 bases, with 13 bases remaining between them. This CDR3 is 15 amino acids long. CDR1 is MNHEY and CDR2 is SMNVEV in the germline V gene (reference sequence). The DNA of the CDR3 is TGTGCCAGCAGTATTAAAAGAGAAGCTAACTATGGCTACACCTTC. It specifies CASSIKREANYGYTF.

The chain is built from TRBV11-2 and TRBJ1-1, with D unclear. Germline V CDR1 and CDR2: SGHAT, FQNNGV. Trimming stripped 3 bases from V and 2 bases from J, with 7 bases between. The CDR3 consists of 13 residues. Written as DNA, the CDR3 is TGTGCCAGCAGCTTGACGCTCAACACTGAAGCTTTCTTT. Translation gives CASSLTLNTEAFF.

The gene calls are TRBV14 and TRBJ2-7; either TRBD1 or TRBD2 may fit D (5 bases each). Germline lookup yields CDR1 SGHDN and CDR2 FVKESK. This CDR3 is built from 17 residues. Trimming pared 5 bases from V and 0 bases from J, leaving 20 bases between. CDR3 DNA sequence: TGTGCCAGCAGCGGGGGTTGGGCGTCCCAAAGCTCCTACGAGCAGTACTTC. This gives the protein CASSGGWASQSSYEQYF.

The V gene is TRBV7-8, the J gene TRBJ2-7; 7 bases agree with TRBD1. Trimming took 5 bases from V and 2 from J; bases not matched to a gene: 9. Germline CDR1 is SGHVS and CDR2 is FQNEAQ. The CDR3 is made up of 15 amino acids. The CDR3 region is CASSAKQGPTYEQYF. CDR3 nucleotide sequence: TGTGCCAGCAGCGCTAAACAGGGGCCCACCTACGAGCAGTACTTC.

A single count supports this clone. The chain couples TRBV19 to TRBJ2-1; the D is unclear. The V and J ends lost 3 bases and 6 bases respectively, with 12 bases between them. The CDR3 extends over 14 amino acids. Germline CDR1 and CDR2: LNHDA and SQIVND (reference sequence). The CDR3 sequence: CASSILYQSNEQFF. Here the CDR3 DNA reads TGTGCCAGTAGTATCCTATATCAGTCCAATGAGCAGTTCTTC.

The genes are TRBV6-5 and TRBJ2-7; D call uncertain. CDR1 and CDR2 (germline): MNHEY, SVGAGI. The CDR3 sequence is 14 residues long. Trimming left V 6 bases short and J 0 bases short, with 12 bases between. The CDR3: CASRPPASSYEQYF. The CDR3 DNA is TGTGCCAGCAGGCCCCCGGCCAGCTCCTACGAGCAGTACTTC.

This clone was counted between two and nine times. This chain connects TRBV14 to TRBJ2-3; 14 bases agree with TRBD2. V was clipped by 5 bases and J by 7 bases; unmatched bases: 8. The CDR3 is made up of 16 amino acids. Germline values: CDR1 SGHDN, CDR2 FVKESK. CDR3 loop: CASSKTSGGERNTQYF. CDR3 DNA: TGTGCCAGCAGCAAGACTAGCGGGGGGGAGAGGAATACGCAGTATTTT.

The CDR3 bases are TGTGCCTGGAGTCGACAGGTTAACGAGCAGTACTTC. Amino acid sequence: CAWSRQVNEQYF. This chain connects TRBV30 to TRBJ2-7; weak D call: TRBD1 (6 bases). Trimming took 2 bases from V and 5 from J, leaving 10 bases between them. Germline V gene sequence: CDR1 GTSNPN, CDR2 SVGIG (reference sequence). The CDR3 loop spans 12 amino acids.

V is TRBV5-1 and J is TRBJ1-4; D ambiguous. Germline CDR1 SGHRS, CDR2 YFSETQ. The CDR3 length is 14 residues. Trimming left V 0 bases short and J 0 bases short, with 3 bases between. CDR3 amino acids: CASSLGATNEKLFF. In nucleotides, the CDR3 is TGCGCCAGCAGCTTGGGGGCAACTAATGAAAAACTGTTTTTT.

This sequence joins TRBV10-1 and TRBJ2-7, with 8 bases matching TRBD1. V lost 8 bases, J lost 3 bases, and 12 bases stayed unmatched. The CDR3 loop spans 15 amino acids. The germline V gene encodes CDR1 WNHNN and CDR2 SYGVQD (reference sequence). CDR3 protein: CASRSRAGGFYEQYF. For the CDR3, the DNA is TGCGCCAGCCGCTCGAGGGCAGGGGGCTTCTACGAGCAGTACTTC.